These 14 T cell receptor beta chains share one sample of origin, sequenced in a study of T cell responses to AZD1222 COVID-19 vaccine. Measured with immunoSEQ multiplex PCR; TCRdb has only the in-frame clones, and not every one. The profile covers tens of thousands of clones, with about 90% appearing a single time and approximately 7.6% taken by the ten largest. The input for sequencing was peripheral blood, taken 28 days after the second AZD1222 dose. Every receptor here comes from an adult who received the AZD1222 COVID-19 vaccine.

The chain recombines TRBV27 with TRBJ2-2; 8 nucleotides line up with TRBD2. Germline CDR1 is MNHEY and CDR2 is SMNVEV (reference sequence). Trimming at V came to 5 bases and at J to 0 bases, leaving 8 bases not matched to a gene. The CDR3 sequence is 17 residues long. CDR3 region: CASSPTRLATNTGELFF. CDR3 sequence (DNA): TGTGCCAGCAGTCCCACCCGACTAGCGACGAACACCGGGGAGCTGTTTTTT.

The chain is built from TRBV20-1 and TRBJ1-2, with 7 positions matching TRBD1. Germline V lookup: CDR1 DFQATT, CDR2 SNEGSKA (reference sequence). The CDR3 is 15 residues long. J gave up 8 bases and V 3 bases, and 15 bases lay outside the gene matches. CDR3 coding DNA: TGCAGTGCTAGTTCACAGACAGGGAGCACTATAGGCTACACCTTC. Protein product: CSASSQTGSTIGYTF.

This clone was found a few times. The rearrangement uses TRBV19 and TRBJ1-1; TRBD1 matches at 9 bases. This CDR3 is built from 14 residues. The V and J ends lost 4 bases and 6 bases, in that order; junction bases with no gene match: 6. Per germline, CDR1 LNHDA and CDR2 SQIVND (reference sequence). The CDR3 loop is CASSSRQGGAEAFF. The CDR3 nucleotides read TGTGCCAGTAGTAGCAGACAGGGGGGCGCTGAAGCTTTCTTT.

The rearrangement uses TRBV2 and TRBJ1-5; D is unclear. Per the germline V gene, CDR1 is SNHLY and CDR2 is FYNNEI. Trimming left V 1 base short and J 4 bases short, with 8 bases between. The CDR3 loop spans 14 amino acids. The CDR3 reads CASSEVGRNQPQHF. The CDR3 coding sequence is TGTGCCAGCAGTGAAGTAGGGAGAAATCAGCCCCAGCATTTT.

This clone was seen more than once but under ten times. The J gene is TRBJ1-5, the V gene TRBV5-8, with TRBD1 matching over 8 bases. Unmatched junction bases numbered 8, after V lost 2 bases and J lost 7 bases. Germline lookup yields CDR1 SGHTS and CDR2 YDEGEE. The CDR3 runs 15 residues. In nucleotides, the CDR3 is TGTGCCAGCAGCTTTAGGGGCAGGGGGCACCAGCCCCAGCATTTT. Protein: CASSFRGRGHQPQHF.

This rearrangement joins TRBV12-3 or TRBV12-4 to TRBJ1-1; possibly TRBD1 for D (5 bases). This CDR3 is built from 13 residues. V lost 6 bases and J lost 4, with 12 bases in between. The CDR3, as DNA: TGTGCCAGCAGCCTCGGACAATCCACTGAAGCTTTCTTT. Its protein product is CASSLGQSTEAFF.

This chain joins TRBV2 and TRBJ2-1, with no clear D. The germline V gene has CDR1 SNHLY and CDR2 FYNNEI. The CDR3 length is 10 residues. Trimming cost V 4 bases and J 10 bases, with 5 bases left between them. The CDR3 spells CASSVGEQFF. Written as DNA, the CDR3 is TGTGCCAGCAGTGTTGGAGAGCAGTTCTTC.

The chain is built from TRBV19 and TRBJ1-5; 8 bases map to TRBD1. Germline V gives CDR1 LNHDA, CDR2 SQIVND (reference sequence). The CDR3 has 15 amino acids. With 5 bases clipped from V and 7 bases from J, the junction kept 10 bases outside the gene matches. The chain's CDR3 is CASSEGQGVRQPQHF. CDR3 in DNA: TGTGCCAGTAGTGAAGGACAGGGAGTAAGGCAGCCCCAGCATTTT.

V gene TRBV5-1 combines with J gene TRBJ1-1; D uncertain. The CDR3 is made up of 14 amino acids. Per the germline V gene, CDR1 is SGHRS and CDR2 is YFSETQ. V was cut by 2 bases and J by 3 bases, with 11 bases left in between. The CDR3 spells CASSLWGVDTEAFF. In nucleotides, the CDR3 is TGCGCCAGCAGCTTATGGGGTGTCGACACTGAAGCTTTCTTT. Supplemented by reference TRBV5-1 and TRBJ1-1, the full variable domain reads KAGVTQTPRYLIKTRGQQVTLSCSPISGHRSVSWYQQTPGQGLQFLFEYFSETQRNKGNFPGRFSGRQFSNSRSEMNVSTLELGDSALYLCASSLWGVDTEAFFGQGTRLTVV.

This chain links TRBV28 with TRBJ2-7, with 10 bases fitting TRBD1. Germline lookup yields CDR1 MDHEN and CDR2 SYDVKM. This CDR3 region has 15 residues. Trimming took 2 bases from V and 2 from J; bases not matched to a gene: 3. DNA for the CDR3: TGTGCCAGCAGTTTAGGCGGACAGGGGGCCTACGAGCAGTACTTC. This encodes CASSLGGQGAYEQYF.

V is TRBV7-3 and J is TRBJ2-1, with TRBD2 identical over 9 bases. The CDR3 runs to 18 residues. From germline, CDR1 is SGHTA and CDR2 FQGTGA. V dropped 1 base and J dropped 5; count of bases not matched to a gene: 12. CDR3 in amino acids: CASSLSPTRAGGDNEQFF. DNA for the CDR3: TGTGCCAGCAGCTTAAGTCCAACTAGAGCGGGAGGTGACAATGAGCAGTTCTTC.

This chain links TRBV28 with TRBJ1-1; D is unclear. V lost 5 bases and J 1 base, leaving 20 bases between the germline ends. Germline CDR1 is MDHEN and CDR2 is SYDVKM. The CDR3 has 17 amino acids. The CDR3 loop reads CASSKSSLTAANTEAFF. CDR3 DNA sequence: TGTGCCAGCAGTAAATCATCCTTAACAGCAGCGAACACTGAAGCTTTCTTT.

CDR3 loop: CASSSPGVNEKLFF. CDR3 nucleotide sequence: TGTGCCAGCAGCTCGCCAGGGGTAAATGAAAAACTGTTTTTT. This rearrangement joins TRBV7-2 to TRBJ1-4, with D perhaps matching TRBD1 (6 bases). The CDR3 totals 14 residues. The germline V gene encodes CDR1 SGHTA and CDR2 FQGNSA. Trimming pared 4 bases from V and 5 bases from J, leaving 11 bases between.

The rearrangement links TRBV6-5 to TRBJ2-1; D remains ambiguous. The CDR3 sequence is 11 residues long. Trimming took off 11 bases at V and 9 bases at J, with 14 bases between the two ends. CDR1 and CDR2 from the germline V gene are MNHEY and SVGAGI. CDR3 amino acids: CAAKDHFEQFF. The CDR3 nucleotides read TGTGCCGCCAAGGACCATTTTGAGCAGTTCTTC.